This TCR beta chain was captured in a study of brain T cells in children with intractable seizures. The CDR3 is 16 amino acids. The germline V and J ends were trimmed by 5 bases and 0 bases, with 17 bases remaining between them. Germline-derived CDR1 and CDR2 are MNHEY and SMNVEV (reference sequence). Some clones are missing from TCRdb's copy, which holds only in-frame ones; the method was immunoSEQ multiplex PCR. The table shows fewer than 80,000 clones, with roughly 95% occurring only once. Surgery cases with the highest brain T cell transcript signatures were chosen for sequencing. Patients received at least one anti-epileptic drug before surgery.

The receptor's source is a boy under two years old with focal cortical dysplasia and intractable seizures. The sample here was peripheral blood, taken at surgery. V usage is TRBV27 and J usage is TRBJ2-7, with D perhaps TRBD2 (5 bases). The DNA for the CDR3 is TGTGCCAGCAGTCCCGGGCCCAGCGGAGTCTCCTACGAGCAGTACTTC. This sequence encodes CASSPGPSGVSYEQYF.